The rows below give T cell receptor beta chains drawn from one sample of a study of naive and memory T cell subsets. MiXCR, applied by TCRdb to the UMI-ligation and nested PCR reads, yields one record per CDR3 protein. The sample contains about 99,000 distinct CDR3 sequences, approximately 14% of which appear only once. Sequencing was performed on naive CD8+ T cells from blood. The origin of the receptors is a human donor in good health. The CDR3 runs from the conserved cysteine through the conserved F or W. The D gene is left open where the match is weak. A row's size may be missing; if present it is once, few, many or a size class.

v_gene	j_gene	d_gene	abundance	CDR3nt	CDR3aa
TRBV4-3	TRBJ2-2	-	-	TGCGCCAGCAGCCAGGTGGGGGCAAGAGGCACCGGGGAGCTGTTTTTT	CASSQVGARGTGELFF
TRBV28	TRBJ1-1	TRBD1	-	TGTGCCAGCAGCTCGGACAGGAGCAACACTGAAGCTTTCTTT	CASSSDRSNTEAFF
TRBV7-9	TRBJ2-5	-	-	TGTGCCAGCAGCGGATGGGTCGAGACCCAGTACTTC	CASSGWVETQYF
TRBV4-3	TRBJ1-2	TRBD1	many	TGCGCCAGCAGCCCGGGTACCGACAGGGGGTATGGCTACACCTTC	CASSPGTDRGYGYTF
TRBV12-3/TRBV12-4	TRBJ1-6	-	few	TGTGCCAGCAAGTCAGGGAGTAATTCACCCCTCCACTTT	CASKSGSNSPLHF
TRBV4-2	TRBJ1-1	-	few	TGTGCCAGCAGCCCTCGGGACGGCATGAACACTGAAGCTTTCTTT	CASSPRDGMNTEAFF
TRBV6-6	TRBJ2-7	-	-	TGTGCCAGCAGTTACACCCGGGCAGGGTTATCCTACGAGCAGTACTTC	CASSYTRAGLSYEQYF
TRBV9	TRBJ1-1	-	-	TGTGCCAGCAGCGCCCCAACGGGGGGAAACACTGAAGCTTTCTTT	CASSAPTGGNTEAFF
TRBV28	TRBJ2-7	-	many	TGTGCCAGCAGTTCAGGGGTTGTCTACGAGCAGTACTTC	CASSSGVVYEQYF
TRBV18	TRBJ1-2	TRBD1	-	TGTGCCAGCTCACCAGAGGACAGGGACTACTATGGCTACACCTTC	CASSPEDRDYYGYTF
TRBV2	TRBJ1-5	TRBD1	few	TGTGCCAGTCGGGACAGGGGACCATATAGCAATCAGCCCCAGCATTTT	CASRDRGPYSNQPQHF
TRBV19	TRBJ2-3	TRBD1	many	TGTGCCAGTAGTTCAAGGGGACAGGACTCCACAGATACGCAGTATTTT	CASSSRGQDSTDTQYF
TRBV4-3	TRBJ1-1	-	-	TGCGCCAGCAGCCAAGAACCAGGGACAGAAGCTTTCTTT	CASSQEPGTEAFF
TRBV11-2	TRBJ2-5	-	many	TGTGCCAGCAGCGCCCCTTCAGATTACCAAGAGACCCAGTACTTC	CASSAPSDYQETQYF
TRBV7-6	TRBJ2-1	TRBD2	many	TGTGCCAGCGGAAGACTAGCGAACAATGAGCAGTTCTTC	CASGRLANNEQFF
TRBV24-1	TRBJ2-1	-	-	TGTGCCACCAGTGATTTTACCGAATGGAAGCAGTTCTTC	CATSDFTEWKQFF
TRBV5-6	TRBJ1-1	-	few	TGTGCCAGCAGCTTAATGGGGGCAGGGACCACTGAAGCTTTCTTT	CASSLMGAGTTEAFF
TRBV12-3/TRBV12-4	TRBJ1-2	-	-	TGTGCCAGCAGTCCTCTATCCACTAACTATGGCTACACCTTC	CASSPLSTNYGYTF
TRBV27	TRBJ1-1	-	many	TGTGCCAGCAGTTTATCGCTAGGGTCGTACACTGAAGCTTTCTTT	CASSLSLGSYTEAFF
TRBV7-3	TRBJ1-1	-	-	TGTGCCAGCACCGCGGGGGCAGGGAACACTGAAGCTTTCTTT	CASTAGAGNTEAFF
TRBV7-9	TRBJ2-5	-	few	TGTGCCAGCAGCTTAGCGGGAGTCATGGAAGAGACCCAGTACTTC	CASSLAGVMEETQYF
TRBV7-9	TRBJ1-2	TRBD1	many	TGTGCCAGCAGCTCGGACAGGGTAACTAGCTACACCTTC	CASSSDRVTSYTF
TRBV4-3	TRBJ2-7	TRBD2	few	TGCGCCAGCAGCCAAGGGGACTTAGCGGGAGTGAACGAGCAGTACTTC	CASSQGDLAGVNEQYF
TRBV28	TRBJ1-5	TRBD1	few	TGTGCCAGCAGTCCCCCTTACAGGGGGCCGAGCAATCAGCCCCAGCATTTT	CASSPPYRGPSNQPQHF
TRBV20-1	TRBJ2-3	-	few	TGCAGTGCTAGAGATCCCCAGCCGGCCCCAGATACGCAGTATTTT	CSARDPQPAPDTQYF
TRBV10-3	TRBJ1-3	-	-	TGTGCCATCAGTGAGGTTGGAAACACCATATATTTT	CAISEVGNTIYF
TRBV20-1	TRBJ2-5	-	few	TGCAGTGCTAGACTTGAGACCCAGTACTTC	CSARLETQYF
TRBV6-6	TRBJ1-3	-	few	TGTGCCAGCTTTGCGGGAAACACCATATATTTT	CASFAGNTIYF
TRBV4-3	TRBJ2-3	TRBD2	few	TGCGCCAGCAGCCGGAGCGGGAGGGATCCCCCAGATACGCAGTATTTT	CASSRSGRDPPDTQYF
TRBV3-1	TRBJ2-5	-	many	TGTGCCAGCAGCCAAGAGGTAGCTAAGGGCACAGAGACCCAGTACTTC	CASSQEVAKGTETQYF
TRBV14	TRBJ2-7	-	-	TGTGCCAGCAGCCAAGAGGTAGGGGGCTACGAGCAGTACTTC	CASSQEVGGYEQYF